This T cell receptor (beta chain) was identified during a study of response to subunit inactivated influenza vaccine. The V end was cut by 0 bases, the J end by 3 bases, with 12 bases between. Germline-derived CDR1 and CDR2 are LGHNA and YSLEER. The length of the CDR3 is 16 residues. This clonotype was recorded a few times. In TCRdb, the RT-PCR reads were re-called with MiXCR into one record per CDR3 protein. Of more than 700,000 distinct CDR3 sequences in the sample, around 20% were seen once. The chain carries TRBV4-3 and TRBJ2-1; D gene ambiguous. This clonotype was sampled from a man aged 50-60 years who received an inactivated influenza vaccine. This sample comprised PBMCs from blood, obtained roughly 5 days after vaccination. The CDR3 is CASSQDTSRYYNEQFF. The CDR3 nucleotides read TGCGCCAGCAGCCAAGACACTTCCCGATACTACAATGAGCAGTTCTTC.